This TCR beta chain was profiled in a study of human T cells and chemical hapten exposure. Study results and caveats: PT1 expanded TCR numbers tracked positively with patch test score. Expanded TCR sets contained significantly more large CDR3 similarity clusters than controls.

This clonotype was detected many times. Its specificity is not known. The library put unique molecular identifiers onto individual cDNA molecules. TCRdb ran MiXCR on the RACE reads and lists one entry per CDR3 protein. The sample holds 65,000 to 100,000 distinct CDR3 sequences, less than 8% seen once. CDR1 MNHEY and CDR2 SMNVEV come from the germline V gene (reference sequence). The CDR3 sequence is 15 residues long. The ends were cut back, 5 bases at V and 2 bases at J, with 16 bases in the middle. Stated time point: patch test 2, 6 weeks after DPC sensitization. The treatment here: therapeutic diphenylcyclopropenone sensitization with weekly scalp DPC. Total RNA extraction was carried out from unfractionated whole blood.

The receptor was isolated from a woman aged 30 to 39 with alopecia areata. Some clones in this sample may be carry-over from other donors' samples. This chain uses TRBV27 with TRBJ2-7; perhaps TRBD2 as D (6 bases). The sequenced sample was whole blood, obtained in connection with sensitization to the hapten diphenylcyclopropenone (DPC). The DNA for the CDR3 is TGTGCCAGCAGTCATGAGAGCGGGTTCCCCTACGAGCAGTACTTC. Its translation: CASSHESGFPYEQYF.